Listed below are T cell receptor beta chains from one sample, sequenced in a study of blood T cell repertoires in COVID-19. Only in-frame clones appear in the TCRdb table, and some are missing; sequencing was by immunoSEQ multiplex PCR. This sample has roughly 78,000 clones, with 80% found just once. The source material was peripheral blood. Every receptor here comes from a man aged 50 to 59 with COVID-19, enrolled during active disease. The conserved cysteine and the conserved F or W are not part of the CDR3 here. Each record gives: J gene, V gene, CDR3 protein.

j_call: TRBJ1-5
v_call: TRBV19
cdr3_aa: ASKTGSQPQH

j_call: TRBJ1-2
v_call: TRBV13
cdr3_aa: ASSLETRDYGYT

j_call: TRBJ2-1
v_call: TRBV5-1
cdr3_aa: ASSPGGSYNEQF

j_call: TRBJ2-3
v_call: TRBV9
cdr3_aa: ASSEHAGTYRTDTQY

j_call: TRBJ2-3
v_call: TRBV30
cdr3_aa: AWSAGSSTDTQY

j_call: TRBJ2-7
v_call: TRBV28
cdr3_aa: ATKLAGGGEQY

j_call: TRBJ2-1
v_call: TRBV11-2
cdr3_aa: ASSLGSGGSEQF

j_call: TRBJ2-7
v_call: TRBV10-1
cdr3_aa: ASSTRTGHYEQY

j_call: TRBJ2-1
v_call: TRBV11-3
cdr3_aa: ASSFQGQGDNEQF

j_call: TRBJ2-2
v_call: TRBV18
cdr3_aa: ASSARGTGELF

j_call: TRBJ2-1
v_call: TRBV4-1
cdr3_aa: ASSQTAGGGNEQF